This T cell receptor (beta chain) was captured by sequencing in a study of T cell changes during pregnancy in multiple sclerosis. The germline V gene has CDR1 MNHNS and CDR2 SASEGT. The CDR3 loop spans 12 amino acids. The V end lost 3 bases, the J end lost 4 bases, and 6 bases lay between the germline ends. The method was immunoSEQ multiplex PCR; TCRdb's version includes in-frame clones alone and lacks a portion of them. The sample includes tens of thousands of clones, approximately 92% of them seen just once. The chain couples TRBV6-1 to TRBJ1-2; no reliable D call. This TCR was sampled from a female donor with multiple sclerosis, enrolled in a pregnancy study. Sample: CD4+ T cells from peripheral blood mononuclear cells, taken after pregnancy. In DNA form, the CDR3 reads TGTGCCAGCAGTGAGCGTCTCTATGGCTACACCTTC. This sequence encodes CASSERLYGYTF.